In its sample, the clone carrying this T cell receptor (beta chain) ranks as medium-sized. What it binds is unknown. These data come from a study of HIV-infected patients and healthy controls. Alpha and beta constant-region primers primed reverse transcription of 500 to 550 ng RNA. Each of the alpha and beta chains got its own library through chain-specific third strand synthesis with indices. Each molecule carried a 12-nucleotide identifier made of two joined random hexamers added before amplification. TCRdb reprocessed the 5' RACE reads with MiXCR, giving one entry per CDR3 protein. The data contain a few thousand distinct CDR3 sequences, roughly 5.5% of them singletons. Study-wide results and limits: In healthy controls, MAIT alpha CDR3s were common; in HIV+ repertoires, severely depleted.

Antiretroviral therapy had run roughly three months, about 14 weeks, before follow-up blood collection. All unsorted peripheral T cells were captured because whole blood was used without fractionation. Here the sequenced sample was blood, taken during antiretroviral therapy. The clonotype originates from an adult with HIV infection.

The CDR3 region has the DNA TGTGCCAGCAGTTCGACCCTCCCAGCCACAGATACGCAGTATTTT. This translates into CASSSTLPATDTQYF. V is TRBV12-3 or TRBV12-4 and J is TRBJ2-3; D gene uncertain. The CDR3 runs to 15 residues. Trimming pared 4 bases from V and 2 bases from J, leaving 13 bases between.